Each of the 21 T cell receptor beta chains below was sequenced from the same sample in a study of cytomegalovirus exposure and HLA in healthy donors. Both 60 Vbeta primers and 13 Jbeta primers went into the PCR. Profiling relied on immunoSEQ multiplex PCR, and the TCRdb table lists in-frame clones only, not all of them. Of about 150,000 clones listed, roughly 70% are singletons. Sequencing was done on a sample of PBMCs. The source of these receptors is a male donor in good health and CMV-seronegative.

The rearrangement uses TRBV5-6 and TRBJ1-1, with TRBD1 as a possible D gene (5 bases). Germline V gives CDR1 SGHDT, CDR2 YYEEEE. This CDR3 has 18 amino acids. V gave up 3 bases and J gave up 0 bases, with 21 bases separating them. The CDR3 DNA sequence: TGTGCCAGCAGCTCCGAGGTGTATATCAGGGCAATGAACACTGAAGCTTTCTTT. Protein: CASSSEVYIRAMNTEAFF.

The rearrangement links TRBV10-3 to TRBJ1-1, with TRBD1 matching 10 bases. The CDR3 length is 15 residues. Per the germline V gene, CDR1 is ENHRY and CDR2 is SYGVKD. Trimming at V came to 2 bases and at J to 10 bases, leaving 10 bases not matched to a gene. CDR3 sequence reads: CAISELGTGASGAFF. The CDR3 DNA reads as TGTGCCATCAGTGAGCTAGGGACAGGGGCTTCGGGAGCTTTCTTT.

The V gene is TRBV2, the J gene TRBJ1-3; 8 bases map to TRBD1. The CDR3 consists of 15 residues. CDR1 and CDR2 (germline): SNHLY, FYNNEI. V was clipped by 5 bases and J by 0 bases; unmatched bases: 3. CDR3 sequence reads: CASSSGQGSGNTIYF. The CDR3 DNA is TGTGCCAGCAGTTCTGGACAGGGCTCTGGAAACACCATATATTTT. The variable domain in full, with the rest retrieved from reference TRBV2 and TRBJ1-3, is EPEVTQTPSHQVTQMGQEVILRCVPISNHLYFYWYRQILGQKVEFLVSFYNNEISEKSEIFDDQFSVERPDGSNFTLKIRSTKLEDSAMYFCASSSGQGSGNTIYFGEGSWLTVV.

The V call is TRBV21-1, the J call TRBJ2-7; TRBD2 was called by the table and not checked on the DNA. TRBV21-1 is a pseudogene. The CDR3 runs to 11 residues. CDR3: CASAGRHEQYF. DNA of the CDR3: TGTGCCAGCGCGGGTCGGCACGAGCAGTACTTC.

This chain connects TRBV28 to TRBJ2-5, with 9 positions matching TRBD2. V shed 6 bases and J 0 bases; nucleotides not matched to a gene: 2. Per the germline V gene, CDR1 is MDHEN and CDR2 is SYDVKM. This CDR3 comprises 14 residues. The CDR3 sequence: CASSVAGDQETQYF. CDR3 DNA: TGTGCCAGCAGCGTAGCGGGAGACCAAGAGACCCAGTACTTC. Drawing the rest from reference TRBV28 and TRBJ2-5, the complete variable domain is DVKVTQSSRYLVKRTGEKVFLECVQDMDHENMFWYRQDPGLGLRLIYFSYDVKMKEKGDIPEGYSVSREKKERFSLILESASTNQTSMYLCASSVAGDQETQYFGPGTRLLVL.

The rearrangement joins TRBV9 to TRBJ2-7; 9 bases fit TRBD1. The ends lost 0 bases at V and 7 bases at J; junction bases unmatched: 8. The CDR3 is 15 amino acids. Germline V gives CDR1 SGDLS, CDR2 YYNGEE. CDR3 sequence: CASSVGGQGLMEQYF. DNA for the CDR3: TGTGCCAGCAGCGTAGGGGGACAGGGATTAATGGAGCAGTACTTC.

Worth noting for this clone: A read error may account for a junction end that differs from germline. This rearrangement joins TRBV7-9 to TRBJ1-2, with D possibly TRBD1 on 5 matching bases. Germline V CDR1 and CDR2: SEHNR, FQNEAQ (reference sequence). There are 15 residues in the CDR3. CDR3 nucleotides: TGTTCCAGCAGCTTAGAGATCTGGGGAGGGGCTGGCTACACCTTC. This codes for CSSSLEIWGGAGYTF.

The count of this clone is one. The CDR3 here is CASSPSGSSEAFF. In DNA, the CDR3 is TGTGCCAGCAGCCCGAGCGGAAGTTCTGAAGCTTTCTTT. V gene TRBV5-6 combines with J gene TRBJ1-1, with unresolved D. Trimming removed 4 bases from V and 6 bases from J, with 13 bases in between. Germline V gene sequence: CDR1 SGHDT, CDR2 YYEEEE. CDR3 length: 13 amino acids.

The V gene is TRBV5-1, the J gene TRBJ2-5; TRBD1 agrees at 7 bases. CDR1 is SGHRS, CDR2 YFSETQ, per germline. V lost 4 bases to trimming and J lost 2 bases; unmatched junction nucleotides: 8. CDR3 length: 15 amino acids. The CDR3 DNA reads as TGCGCCAGCAGCAGTCCACCAGGGGGACAAGAGACCCAGTACTTC. It is translated as CASSSPPGGQETQYF.

About this clone itself: Different DNA sequences within this sample yield the same CDR3. The chain uses TRBV28 and TRBJ2-5; 7 bases line up with TRBD1. Germline values: CDR1 MDHEN, CDR2 SYDVKM. The trim removed 10 bases at V and 4 bases at J, leaving 12 bases unmatched. This CDR3 is 14 amino acids long. The CDR3 DNA reads TGTGCCACCCGGACAGAAGGGGGCGTAGAGACCCAGTACTTC. Its protein product is CATRTEGGVETQYF.

This clone was seen only a few times. The chain has TRBV9 and TRBJ2-1; 7 bases agree with TRBD2. V was clipped by 0 bases and J by 7 bases; unmatched bases: 7. Germline loops: CDR1 SGDLS, CDR2 YYNGEE. CDR3 size: 15 residues. This chain's CDR3 is CASSVVAGVHNEQFF. The CDR3 DNA is TGTGCCAGCAGCGTAGTGGCGGGAGTCCATAATGAGCAGTTCTTC.

The CDR3 loop reads CASSFASGATYEQYF. CDR3 DNA sequence: TGTGCCAGCAGTTTTGCCAGCGGGGCCACCTACGAGCAGTACTTC. The chain links TRBV27 to TRBJ2-7; 7 positions agree with TRBD2. CDR1 and CDR2 (germline): MNHEY, SMNVEV (reference sequence). V shed 3 bases, J shed 2 bases, and the junction held 7 bases outside the gene matches. This CDR3 spans 15 amino acids.

The rearrangement joins TRBV7-9 to TRBJ1-1; 8 positions agree with TRBD1. The length of the CDR3 is 16 residues. Per germline, CDR1 SEHNR and CDR2 FQNEAQ (reference sequence). The V segment lost 1 base and the J segment 0 bases; nucleotides outside the gene matches: 4. CDR3 DNA: TGTGCCAGCAGCTTAGACAGGGGGTTCCTGAACACTGAAGCTTTCTTT. This codes for CASSLDRGFLNTEAFF. Combining the CDR3 with reference TRBV7-9 and TRBJ1-1 gives the whole variable domain DTGVSQNPRHKITKRGQNVTFRCDPISEHNRLYWYRQTLGQGPEFLTYFQNEAQLEKSRLLSDRFSAERPKGSFSTLEIQRTEQGDSAMYLCASSLDRGFLNTEAFFGQGTRLTVV.

The chain links TRBV7-2 to TRBJ1-2; TRBD1 matches 7 bases. V dropped 5 bases and J dropped 0; count of bases not matched to a gene: 3. The CDR3 is made up of 14 amino acids. CDR1 SGHTA and CDR2 FQGNSA come from the germline V gene. The CDR3 sequence: CASSRDRANYGYTF. The CDR3 bases are TGTGCCAGCAGCCGGGACAGAGCTAACTATGGCTACACCTTC.

The gene calls are TRBV28 and TRBJ1-1, with 10 bases lining up with TRBD1. J lost 4 bases, V lost 7 bases, and 6 bases had no gene match. The germline V gene has CDR1 MDHEN and CDR2 SYDVKM. This CDR3 spans 14 amino acids. The CDR3 loop reads CASKEDRGGTEAFF. Here the CDR3 DNA reads TGTGCCAGCAAAGAGGACAGGGGGGGCACTGAAGCTTTCTTT.

Points on this clone: The junction and the germline gene differ at one end; a read error may be behind it. The chain is built from TRBV7-9 and TRBJ1-4; 8 bases are a match to TRBD1. The CDR3 covers 14 residues. Germline CDR1 is SEHNR and CDR2 is FQNEAQ (reference sequence). CDR3 region: CSSSIGQGWEKLFF. DNA of the CDR3: TGTTCCAGCAGCATTGGACAGGGATGGGAAAAACTGTTTTTT.

The rearrangement links TRBV6-5 to TRBJ2-1; D is perhaps TRBD2 (6 bases). Germline CDR1 MNHEY, CDR2 SVGAGI. The CDR3 extends over 14 amino acids. Trimming stripped 3 bases from V and 6 bases from J, with 12 bases between. CDR3 sequence: CASSYREYSNEQFF. The CDR3 coding sequence is TGTGCCAGCAGTTATCGGGAGTATTCCAATGAGCAGTTCTTC.

This clone came up a few times. The V call is TRBV6-4, the J call TRBJ2-1, with 9 bases matching TRBD2. V shed 2 bases, J shed 9 bases, and the junction held 8 bases outside the gene matches. CDR1 is MRHNA and CDR2 is SNTAGT in the germline V gene. The CDR3 extends over 15 amino acids. CDR3 region: CASSDAGTSSREQFF. CDR3 bases: TGTGCCAGCAGTGACGCCGGGACTAGCTCACGTGAGCAGTTCTTC.

CDR3 sequence: CASSVVGGPYEQYF. CDR3 bases: TGTGCCAGCAGCGTTGTGGGGGGTCCCTACGAGCAGTACTTC. The J gene is TRBJ2-7, the V gene TRBV7-2; tentatively, D is TRBD2 (6 bases). CDR3 length: 14 amino acids. Germline V gene lookup returns CDR1 SGHTA and CDR2 FQGNSA. V lost 5 bases and J lost 2, with 13 bases in between. The whole variable domain, remainder taken from reference TRBV7-2 and TRBJ2-7, is GAGVSQSPSNKVTEKGKDVELRCDPISGHTALYWYRQSLGQGLEFLIYFQGNSAPDKSGLPSDRFSAERTGGSVSTLTIQRTQQEDSAVYLCASSVVGGPYEQYFGPGTRLTVT.

This clone turned up a few times. This chain uses TRBV27 with TRBJ1-1, with D possibly TRBD1 on 5 matching bases. Trimming shortened V by 5 bases and J by 1 base, and 14 bases separated the two germline ends. This CDR3 region has 15 residues. From germline, CDR1 is MNHEY and CDR2 SMNVEV (reference sequence). CDR3 bases: TGTGCCAGCAGTCGCTATTGGGGCAAGAACACTGAAGCTTTCTTT. Its protein is CASSRYWGKNTEAFF.

This chain joins TRBV11-2 and TRBJ2-6, with 10 bases aligning to TRBD1. The CDR3 loop spans 19 amino acids. The germline V gene encodes CDR1 SGHAT and CDR2 FQNNGV. Trimming removed 5 bases from V and 0 bases from J; junction bases left unmatched: 10. Here the CDR3 reads CASSRLRTGGTSGANVLTF. CDR3 DNA: TGTGCCAGCAGCCGGCTTAGGACAGGGGGAACCTCTGGGGCCAACGTCCTGACTTTC.